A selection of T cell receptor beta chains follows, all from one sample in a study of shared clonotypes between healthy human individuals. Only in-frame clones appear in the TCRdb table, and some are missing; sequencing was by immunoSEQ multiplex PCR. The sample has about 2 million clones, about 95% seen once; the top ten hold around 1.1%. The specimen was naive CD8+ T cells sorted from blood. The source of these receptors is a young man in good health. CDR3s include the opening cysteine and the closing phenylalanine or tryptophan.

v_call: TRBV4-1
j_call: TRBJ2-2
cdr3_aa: CASSQEDSGGLPTGELFF

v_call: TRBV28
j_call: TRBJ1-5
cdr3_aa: CASSFDSNQPQHF

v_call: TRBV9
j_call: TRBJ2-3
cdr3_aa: CASSVRASGTDTQYF

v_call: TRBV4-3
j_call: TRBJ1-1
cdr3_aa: CASSQDGGQGEGPAEAFF

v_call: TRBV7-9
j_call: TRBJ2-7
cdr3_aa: CASSLEGATGDPYEQYF

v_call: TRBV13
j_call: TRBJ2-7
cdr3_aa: CASKQGSYEQYF

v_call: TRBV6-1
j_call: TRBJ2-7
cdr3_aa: CASSEFSGNGEQYF

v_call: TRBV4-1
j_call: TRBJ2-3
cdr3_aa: CASSRLAGVSTDTQYF

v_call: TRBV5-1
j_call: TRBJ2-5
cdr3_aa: CASSLEGGFETQYF

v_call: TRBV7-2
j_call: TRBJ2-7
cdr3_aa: CASSSSAGTASYEQYF

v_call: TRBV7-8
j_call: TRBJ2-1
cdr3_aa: CASSTRTGNGNEQFF

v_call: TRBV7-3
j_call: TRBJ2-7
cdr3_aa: CASSYFRGNEQYF

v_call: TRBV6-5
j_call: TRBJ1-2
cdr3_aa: CASSYPSGSPCWLPF

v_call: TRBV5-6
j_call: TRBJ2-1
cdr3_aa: CASSFAGGPYNEQFF

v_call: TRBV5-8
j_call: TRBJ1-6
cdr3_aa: CASSLVAGDNSPLHF

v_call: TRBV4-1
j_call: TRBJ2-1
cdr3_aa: CASSLGTGGANEQFF

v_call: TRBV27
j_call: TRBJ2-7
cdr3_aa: CASSFGTNGEQYF

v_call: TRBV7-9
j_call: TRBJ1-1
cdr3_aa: CASSTRRGTEAFF

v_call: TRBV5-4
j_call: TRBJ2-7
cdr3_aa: CASSLAGGDKDYEQYF

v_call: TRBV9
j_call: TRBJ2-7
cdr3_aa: CASSATQNPYEQYF

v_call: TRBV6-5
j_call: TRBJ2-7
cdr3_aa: CASSSTGEGARYEQYF

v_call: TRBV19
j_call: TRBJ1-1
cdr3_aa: CASSLRRTGYDEAFF

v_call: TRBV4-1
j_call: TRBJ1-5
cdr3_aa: CASSQRGEGLQPQHF

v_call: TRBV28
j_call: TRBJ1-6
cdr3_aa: CASSFGGGPNSPLHF

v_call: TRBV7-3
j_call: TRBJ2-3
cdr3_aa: CASSLAGLSTDTQYF

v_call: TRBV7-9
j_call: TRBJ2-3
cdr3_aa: CASSLVNADTQYF

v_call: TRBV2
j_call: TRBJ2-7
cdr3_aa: CARAREGHEQYF

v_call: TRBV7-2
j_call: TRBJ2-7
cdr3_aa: CASSLDPSGHEQYF

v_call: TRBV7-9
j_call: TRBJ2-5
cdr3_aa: CASSLAEKTQYF

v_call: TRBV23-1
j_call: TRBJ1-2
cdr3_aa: CASSQSRQEDGYTF

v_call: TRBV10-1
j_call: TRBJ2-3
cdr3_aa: CASSEVQSTDTQYF

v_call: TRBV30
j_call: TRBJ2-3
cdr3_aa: CALRLTGSTDTQYF

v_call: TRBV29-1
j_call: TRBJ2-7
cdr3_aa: CSAGQGLSYEQYF

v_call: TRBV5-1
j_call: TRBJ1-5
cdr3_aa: CASSLGYSNQPQHF

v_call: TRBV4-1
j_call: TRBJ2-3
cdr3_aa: CASSQTSGADTQYF

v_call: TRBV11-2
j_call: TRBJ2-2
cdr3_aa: CASSSTSGIVGSGELFF

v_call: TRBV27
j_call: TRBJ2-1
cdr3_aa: CASSHDSSYNEQFF

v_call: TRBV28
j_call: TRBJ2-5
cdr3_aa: CASSLYQGAGGETQYF

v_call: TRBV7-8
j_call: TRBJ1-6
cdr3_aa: CASRGVYNSPLHF

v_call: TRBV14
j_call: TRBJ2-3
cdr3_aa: CASSHPRGQVLGLGDTQYF

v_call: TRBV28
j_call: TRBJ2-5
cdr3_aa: CASSLGGAWGETQYF